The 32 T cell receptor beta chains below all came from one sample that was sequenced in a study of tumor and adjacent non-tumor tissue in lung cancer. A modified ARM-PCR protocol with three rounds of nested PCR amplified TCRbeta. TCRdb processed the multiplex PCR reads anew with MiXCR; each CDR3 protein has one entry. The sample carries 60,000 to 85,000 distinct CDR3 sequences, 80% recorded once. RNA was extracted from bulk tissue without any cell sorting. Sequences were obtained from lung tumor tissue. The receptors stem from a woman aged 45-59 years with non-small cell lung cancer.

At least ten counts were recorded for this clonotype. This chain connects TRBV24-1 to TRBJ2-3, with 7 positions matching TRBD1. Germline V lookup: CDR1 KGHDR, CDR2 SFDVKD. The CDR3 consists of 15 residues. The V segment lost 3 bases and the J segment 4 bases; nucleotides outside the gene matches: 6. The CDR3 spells CATSDQGGAADTQYF. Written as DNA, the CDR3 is TGTGCCACCAGTGATCAAGGGGGCGCGGCAGATACGCAGTATTTT.

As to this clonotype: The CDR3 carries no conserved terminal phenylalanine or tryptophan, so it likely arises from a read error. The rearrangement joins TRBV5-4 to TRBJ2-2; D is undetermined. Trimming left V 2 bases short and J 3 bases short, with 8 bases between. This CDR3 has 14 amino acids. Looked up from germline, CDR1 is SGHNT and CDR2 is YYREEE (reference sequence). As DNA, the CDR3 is TGTGCCAGCAGCTTCGGAGAATACACCGGGGAGCTGTTTTTA. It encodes CASSFGEYTGELFL.

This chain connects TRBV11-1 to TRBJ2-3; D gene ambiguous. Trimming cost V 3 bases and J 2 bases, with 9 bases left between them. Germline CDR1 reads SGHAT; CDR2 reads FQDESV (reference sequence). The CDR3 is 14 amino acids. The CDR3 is CASSLTSVTDTQYF. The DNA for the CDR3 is TGTGCCAGCAGCTTGACGTCAGTCACAGATACGCAGTATTTT.

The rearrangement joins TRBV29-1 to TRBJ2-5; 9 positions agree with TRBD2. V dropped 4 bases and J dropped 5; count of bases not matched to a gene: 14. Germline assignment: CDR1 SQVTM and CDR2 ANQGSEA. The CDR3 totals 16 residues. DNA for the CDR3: TGCAGCGTTGCCTGGGGTAGCGGGAGAATTGGGGAGACCCAGTACTTC. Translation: CSVAWGSGRIGETQYF.

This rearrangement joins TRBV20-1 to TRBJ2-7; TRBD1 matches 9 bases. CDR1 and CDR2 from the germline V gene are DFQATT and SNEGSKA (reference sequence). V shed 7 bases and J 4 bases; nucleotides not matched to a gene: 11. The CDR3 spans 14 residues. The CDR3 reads CSVMRGTGLYEQYF. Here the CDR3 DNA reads TGCAGTGTTATGAGGGGGACAGGGCTTTACGAGCAGTACTTC.

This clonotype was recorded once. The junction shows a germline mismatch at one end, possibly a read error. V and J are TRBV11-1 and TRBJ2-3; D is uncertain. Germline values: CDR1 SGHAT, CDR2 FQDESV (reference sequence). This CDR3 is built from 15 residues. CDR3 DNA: TGTGCCAGTAGCTTCTCTGTGGTGTCTACAGATACGCAGTATTTT. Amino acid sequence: CASSFSVVSTDTQYF.

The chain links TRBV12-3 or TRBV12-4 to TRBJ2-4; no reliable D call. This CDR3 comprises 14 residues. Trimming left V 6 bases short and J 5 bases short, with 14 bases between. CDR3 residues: CASSGVLTENIQYF. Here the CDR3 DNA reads TGTGCCAGCAGCGGAGTACTAACGGAAAACATTCAGTACTTC.

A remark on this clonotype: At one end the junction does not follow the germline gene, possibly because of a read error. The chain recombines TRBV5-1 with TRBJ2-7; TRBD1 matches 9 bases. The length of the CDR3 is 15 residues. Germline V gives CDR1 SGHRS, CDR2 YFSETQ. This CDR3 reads CACSPGTGLIYEQYF. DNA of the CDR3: TGCGCCTGCAGCCCGGGGACAGGGCTTATCTACGAGCAGTACTTC.

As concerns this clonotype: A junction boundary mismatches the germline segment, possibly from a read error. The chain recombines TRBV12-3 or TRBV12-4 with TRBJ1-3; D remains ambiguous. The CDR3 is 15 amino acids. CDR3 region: CACSLDTLGVNTIYF. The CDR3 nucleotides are TGTGCCTGCAGTTTAGACACATTGGGAGTGAACACCATATATTTT.

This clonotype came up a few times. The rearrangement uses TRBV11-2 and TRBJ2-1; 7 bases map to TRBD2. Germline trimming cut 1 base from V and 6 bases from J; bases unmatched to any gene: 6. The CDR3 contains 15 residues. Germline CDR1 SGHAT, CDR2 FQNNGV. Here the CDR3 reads CASSLAWSSGNEQFF. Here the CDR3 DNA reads TGTGCCAGCAGCTTAGCGTGGTCTAGCGGCAATGAGCAGTTCTTC. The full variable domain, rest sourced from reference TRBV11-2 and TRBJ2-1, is EAGVAQSPRYKIIEKRQSVAFWCNPISGHATLYWYQQILGQGPKLLIQFQNNGVVDDSQLPKDRFSAERLKGVDSTLKIQPAKLEDSAVYLCASSLAWSSGNEQFFGPGTRLTVL.

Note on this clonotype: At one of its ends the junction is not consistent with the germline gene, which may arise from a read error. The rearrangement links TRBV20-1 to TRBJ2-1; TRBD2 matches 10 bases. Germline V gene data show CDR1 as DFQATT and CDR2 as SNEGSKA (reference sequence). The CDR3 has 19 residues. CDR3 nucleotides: TGCGGTGCTACTTGGAAGTCGGCTAGCGGGAGCGTGTCTCGCAATGAGCAGTTCTTC. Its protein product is CGATWKSASGSVSRNEQFF.

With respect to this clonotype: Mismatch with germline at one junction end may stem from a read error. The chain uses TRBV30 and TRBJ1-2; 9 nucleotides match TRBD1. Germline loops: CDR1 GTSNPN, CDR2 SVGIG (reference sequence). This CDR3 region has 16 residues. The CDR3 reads CAWTTGQGLRNSGYTF. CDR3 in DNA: TGTGCCTGGACGACGGGACAGGGCTTACGGAACTCTGGCTACACCTTC.

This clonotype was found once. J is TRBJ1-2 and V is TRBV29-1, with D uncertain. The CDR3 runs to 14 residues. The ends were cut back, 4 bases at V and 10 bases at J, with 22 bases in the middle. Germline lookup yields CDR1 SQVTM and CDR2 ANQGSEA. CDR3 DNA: TGCAGCGTTGGCCCCGTGGGAGCCATCAATGACTACACCTTC. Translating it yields CSVGPVGAINDYTF.

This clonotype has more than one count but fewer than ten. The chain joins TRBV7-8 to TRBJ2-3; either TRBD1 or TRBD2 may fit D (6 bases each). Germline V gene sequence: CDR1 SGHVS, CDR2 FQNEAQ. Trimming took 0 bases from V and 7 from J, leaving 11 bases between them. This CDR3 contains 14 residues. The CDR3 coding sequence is TGTGCCAGCAGCTTAGCGAGGGGGGCATATACGCAGTATTTT. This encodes CASSLARGAYTQYF. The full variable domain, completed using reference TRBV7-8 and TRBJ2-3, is GAGVSQSPRYKVAKRGQDVALRCDPISGHVSLFWYQQALGQGPEFLTYFQNEAQLDKSGLPSDRFFAERPEGSVSTLKIQRTQQEDSAVYLCASSLARGAYTQYFGPGTRLTVL.

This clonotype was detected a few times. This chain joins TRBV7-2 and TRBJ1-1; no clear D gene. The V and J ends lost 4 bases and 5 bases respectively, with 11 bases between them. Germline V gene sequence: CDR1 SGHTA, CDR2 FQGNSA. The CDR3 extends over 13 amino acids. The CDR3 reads CASSWKGGTEAFF. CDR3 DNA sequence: TGTGCCAGCAGCTGGAAGGGCGGTACTGAAGCTTTCTTT. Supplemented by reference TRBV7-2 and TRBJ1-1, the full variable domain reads GAGVSQSPSNKVTEKGKDVELRCDPISGHTALYWYRQSLGQGLEFLIYFQGNSAPDKSGLPSDRFSAERTGGSVSTLTIQRTQQEDSAVYLCASSWKGGTEAFFGQGTRLTVV.

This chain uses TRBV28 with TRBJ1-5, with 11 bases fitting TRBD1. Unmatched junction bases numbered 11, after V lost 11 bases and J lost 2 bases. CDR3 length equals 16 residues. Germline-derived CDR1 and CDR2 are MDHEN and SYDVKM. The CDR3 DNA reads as TGTGCCGCCGCCTTCATGGGACAGGGGGGCAATCAGCCCCAGCATTTT. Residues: CAAAFMGQGGNQPQHF.

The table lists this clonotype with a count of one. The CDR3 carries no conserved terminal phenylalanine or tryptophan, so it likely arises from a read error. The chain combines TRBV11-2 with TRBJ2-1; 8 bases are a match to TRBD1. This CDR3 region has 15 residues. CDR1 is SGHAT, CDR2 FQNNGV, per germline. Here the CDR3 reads CANSFVGQGHNEQFL. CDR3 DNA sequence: TGTGCCAACAGCTTCGTTGGACAGGGTCACAATGAGCAGTTCTTA.

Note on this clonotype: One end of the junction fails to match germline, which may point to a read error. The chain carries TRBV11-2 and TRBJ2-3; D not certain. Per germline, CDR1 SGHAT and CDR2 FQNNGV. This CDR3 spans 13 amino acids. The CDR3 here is CASSLGEADTQHF. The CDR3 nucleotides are TGTGCCAGCAGCTTAGGTGAGGCAGATACGCAACATTTT.

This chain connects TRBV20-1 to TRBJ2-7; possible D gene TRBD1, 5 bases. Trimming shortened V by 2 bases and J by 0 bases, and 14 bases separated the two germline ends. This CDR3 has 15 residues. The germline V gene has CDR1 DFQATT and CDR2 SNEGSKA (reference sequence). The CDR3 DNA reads TGCAGTGCTAGACTAAAGGGGTATAGCTCCTACGAGCAGTACTTC. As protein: CSARLKGYSSYEQYF.

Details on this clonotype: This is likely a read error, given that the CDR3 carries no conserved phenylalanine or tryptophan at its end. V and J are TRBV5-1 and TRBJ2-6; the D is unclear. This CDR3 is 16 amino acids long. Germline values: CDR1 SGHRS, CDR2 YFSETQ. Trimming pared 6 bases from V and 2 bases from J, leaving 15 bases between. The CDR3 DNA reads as TGCGCCAGCAACTTCGACACCCTGCCTGGGGCCAACGTCCTGACTCCC. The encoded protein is CASNFDTLPGANVLTP.

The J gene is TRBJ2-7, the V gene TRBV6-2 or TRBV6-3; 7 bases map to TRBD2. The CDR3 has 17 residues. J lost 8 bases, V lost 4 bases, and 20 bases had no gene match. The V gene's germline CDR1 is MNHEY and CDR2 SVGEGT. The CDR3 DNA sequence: TGTGCCAGCAGTTTTACAGGAGGGAGGGTCTCTATCCACCAGCAGTACTTC. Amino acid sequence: CASSFTGGRVSIHQQYF.

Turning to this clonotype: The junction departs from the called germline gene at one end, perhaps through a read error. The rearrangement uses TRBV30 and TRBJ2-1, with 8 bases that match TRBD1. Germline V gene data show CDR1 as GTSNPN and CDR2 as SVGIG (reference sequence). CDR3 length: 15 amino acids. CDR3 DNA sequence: TGTGCCTGTAGTACTCCGGGACAGGACGGCAATGAGCTGTTCTTC. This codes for CACSTPGQDGNELFF.

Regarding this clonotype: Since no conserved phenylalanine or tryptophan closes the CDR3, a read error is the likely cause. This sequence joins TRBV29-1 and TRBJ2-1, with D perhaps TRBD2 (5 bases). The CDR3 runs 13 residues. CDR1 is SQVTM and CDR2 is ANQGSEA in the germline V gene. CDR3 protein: CSVVLASYNEQFI. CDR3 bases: TGTAGCGTTGTTTTAGCATCCTACAATGAGCAGTTCATC.

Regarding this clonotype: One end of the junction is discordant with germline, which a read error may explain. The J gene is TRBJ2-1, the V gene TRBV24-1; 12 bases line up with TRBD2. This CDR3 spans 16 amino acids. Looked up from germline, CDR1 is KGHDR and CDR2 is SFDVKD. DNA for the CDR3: TGTGCCACCAGTGACGCCGGGACTAGCGGGTACAGTGAGCAGTTCTTC. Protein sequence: CATSDAGTSGYSEQFF.

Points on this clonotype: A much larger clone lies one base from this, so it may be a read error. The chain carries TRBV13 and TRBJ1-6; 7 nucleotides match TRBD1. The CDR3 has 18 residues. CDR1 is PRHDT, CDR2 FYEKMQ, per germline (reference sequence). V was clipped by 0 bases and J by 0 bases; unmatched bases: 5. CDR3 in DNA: TGTGCCAGCAGCTTAGGTGGCAGGGGGTGCTCCTATAATTCACCCCTCCACTTT. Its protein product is CASSLGGRGCSYNSPLHF.

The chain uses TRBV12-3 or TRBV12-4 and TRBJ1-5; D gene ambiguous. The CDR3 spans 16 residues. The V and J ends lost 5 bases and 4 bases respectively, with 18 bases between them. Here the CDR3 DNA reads TGTGCCAGCAGTACCCTCATCGGGAAGGGAAATCAGCCCCAGCATTTT. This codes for CASSTLIGKGNQPQHF.

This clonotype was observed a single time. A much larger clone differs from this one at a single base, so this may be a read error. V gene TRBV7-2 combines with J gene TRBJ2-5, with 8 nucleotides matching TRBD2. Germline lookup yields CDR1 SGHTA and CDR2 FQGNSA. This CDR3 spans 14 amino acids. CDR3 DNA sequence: TGTGCCAGCAGCTTCCGGGGGGGACGCGAGACCCACTACTTC. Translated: CASSFRGGRETHYF.

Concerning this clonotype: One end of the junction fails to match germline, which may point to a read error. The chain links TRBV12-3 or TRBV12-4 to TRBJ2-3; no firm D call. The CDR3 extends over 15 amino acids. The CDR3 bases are TGTGCCAGCAGTTTAGAGACATTAAGCATAGATACGCAGTACTTT. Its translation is CASSLETLSIDTQYF.

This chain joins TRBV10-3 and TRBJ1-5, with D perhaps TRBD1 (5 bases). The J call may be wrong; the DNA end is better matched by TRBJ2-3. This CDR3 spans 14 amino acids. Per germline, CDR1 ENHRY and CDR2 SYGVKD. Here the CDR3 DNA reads TGTGCCATCAGTGGAACGCAGGGATATCAGGCCCAGTATTTT. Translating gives CAISGTQGYQAQYF.

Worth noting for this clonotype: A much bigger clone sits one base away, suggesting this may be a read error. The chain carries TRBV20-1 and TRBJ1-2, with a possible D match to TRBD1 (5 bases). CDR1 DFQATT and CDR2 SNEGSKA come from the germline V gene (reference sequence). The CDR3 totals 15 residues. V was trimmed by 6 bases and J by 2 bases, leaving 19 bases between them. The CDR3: CSALMGRTLNYGYTF. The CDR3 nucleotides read TGCAGTGCCCTCATGGGACGGACCCTAAACTATGGCTACACCTTC.

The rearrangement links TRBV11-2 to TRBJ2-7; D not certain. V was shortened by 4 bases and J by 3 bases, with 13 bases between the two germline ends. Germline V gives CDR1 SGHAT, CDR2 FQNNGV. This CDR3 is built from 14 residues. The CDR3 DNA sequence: TGTGCCAGCAGCTGGGTCCGGAGAAGCTACGAGCAGTACTTC. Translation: CASSWVRRSYEQYF.

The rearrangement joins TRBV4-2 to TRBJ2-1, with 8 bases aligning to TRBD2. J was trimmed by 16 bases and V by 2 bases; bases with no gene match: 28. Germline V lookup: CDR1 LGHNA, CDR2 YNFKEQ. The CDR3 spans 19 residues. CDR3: CASSQRGLVGGPSYNEQFF. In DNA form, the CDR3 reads TGTGCCAGCAGCCAACGGGGACTAGTGGGGGGGCCCTCGTACAATGAACAATTCTTC.